This TCR beta chain was observed in a study of blood T cell repertoires in COVID-19. Germline V gene data show CDR1 as ENHRY and CDR2 as SYGVKD. The CDR3 consists of 13 residues. V gave up 10 bases and J gave up 6 bases; unmatched junction bases: 10. This clone has only one observation. Authors' methods: Amplification of reference gene primers was used by the study to estimate nucleated cell counts. This table comes from immunoSEQ multiplex PCR, and its TCRdb copy is limited to in-frame clones, with some not included. That table is the source of V, J and clone size, and D and trimming were worked out from the DNA. The repertoire consists of around 160,000 clones, with 80% to 90% occurring once and the leading ten covering 35% to 45%.

Sequenced sample: peripheral blood. The TCR originated in a human donor in a cohort sampled during active COVID-19. The chain recombines TRBV10-3 with TRBJ1-2, with 8 bases matching TRBD1. The DNA of the CDR3 is TGTGCCACCGACGGACAGGGAATAGATGGCTACACCTTC. As protein: CATDGQGIDGYTF.